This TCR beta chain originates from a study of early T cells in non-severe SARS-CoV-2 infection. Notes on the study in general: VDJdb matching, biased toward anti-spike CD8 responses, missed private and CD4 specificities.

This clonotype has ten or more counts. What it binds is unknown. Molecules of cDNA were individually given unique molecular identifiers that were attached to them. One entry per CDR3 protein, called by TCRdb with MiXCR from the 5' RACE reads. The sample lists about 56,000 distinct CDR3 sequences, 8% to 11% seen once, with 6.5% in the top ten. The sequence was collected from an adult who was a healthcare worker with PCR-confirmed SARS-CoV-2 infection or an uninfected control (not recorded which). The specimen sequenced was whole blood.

CDR3 in amino acids: CASSLGGGQVDEQYF. The CDR3 coding sequence is TGTGCCAGCAGCTTAGGCGGGGGACAGGTTGACGAGCAGTACTTC. This chain connects TRBV7-9 to TRBJ2-7; D might be TRBD1 (8 bases). Germline V gene data show CDR1 as SEHNR and CDR2 as FQNEAQ (reference sequence). The CDR3 contains 15 residues. Trimming stripped 1 base from V and 5 bases from J, with 15 bases between.